Below are 25 T cell receptor beta chains sequenced from a single sample in a study of a mutant IDH1 vaccine in newly diagnosed glioma. No antigens are known for them. The method was immunoSEQ multiplex PCR; TCRdb's version includes in-frame clones alone and lacks a portion of them. Here the sample spans some 50,000 clones, approximately 88% being singletons. Stated time point: week 47, end of study. The study gave 300 ug of mutant IDH1 20-mer peptide per vaccine dose, with topical imiquimod. The specimen comprised PBMCs, sampled from a glioma patient whose treatment included an IDH1 peptide vaccine. The origin of the receptors is a woman in her 30s with glioma. Some clones in this sample may be carry-over from other donors' samples.

The chain couples TRBV5-6 to TRBJ1-5; D possibly corresponds to TRBD1 (6 bases). This CDR3 region has 15 residues. Germline CDR1 is SGHDT and CDR2 is YYEEEE. Trimming shortened V by 0 bases and J by 3 bases, and 10 bases separated the two germline ends. Written as DNA, the CDR3 is TGTGCCAGCAGCTTGGGTGGGGGGCCCAATCAGCCCCAGCATTTT. Amino acid sequence: CASSLGGGPNQPQHF.

The sample holds a few counts of this clone. This rearrangement joins TRBV5-6 to TRBJ2-5, with D perhaps TRBD1 or TRBD2 (5 bases each). CDR1 and CDR2 from the germline V gene are SGHDT and YYEEEE. V shed 0 bases and J shed 5 bases, with 11 bases lying between them. The CDR3 loop spans 14 amino acids. CDR3 DNA sequence: TGTGCCAGCAGCTTGGCCAGAGGGGACGAGACCCAGTACTTC. Residues: CASSLARGDETQYF.

V usage is TRBV21-1 and J usage is TRBJ1-1. TRBV21-1 represents a pseudogene. The CDR3 is 16 amino acids. In DNA, the CDR3 is TGTGCCAGCAGCAAACCCGCGGGACTGCCGTCCACTGAAGCTTTCTTT. Protein product: CASSKPAGLPSTEAFF.

The J gene is TRBJ2-7, the V gene TRBV6-1, with 11 bases lining up with TRBD1. The CDR3 contains 14 residues. CDR1 MNHNS and CDR2 SASEGT come from the germline V gene. V trimming: 6 bases; J trimming: 6 bases; junction bases outside the gene matches: 7. CDR3 residues: CASSPGQGAGEQYF. In DNA form, the CDR3 reads TGTGCCAGCAGCCCCGGACAGGGGGCAGGCGAGCAGTACTTC.

J is TRBJ2-1 and V is TRBV13; the match to TRBD2 covers 11 bases. V shed 4 bases and J 6 bases; nucleotides not matched to a gene: 11. CDR3 length: 17 residues. Germline V CDR1 and CDR2: PRHDT, FYEKMQ (reference sequence). CDR3 residues: CASSSPLAGGPGNEQFF. The CDR3 DNA is TGTGCCAGCAGCTCCCCTTTAGCGGGAGGGCCCGGCAATGAGCAGTTCTTC.

The chain links TRBV30 to TRBJ1-1; weak D call: TRBD1 (5 bases). Germline V gives CDR1 GTSNPN, CDR2 SVGIG (reference sequence). V was pared by 3 bases and J by 1 base, with 15 bases between. The CDR3 has 15 amino acids. In DNA, the CDR3 is TGTGCCTGGAGAGGGGCCGGAGGCACGAACACTGAAGCTTTCTTT. Translating gives CAWRGAGGTNTEAFF.

This clone was detected only a few times. The rearrangement links TRBV6-4 to TRBJ1-2; weak D call: TRBD1 (6 bases). The CDR3 has 14 amino acids. Germline loops: CDR1 MRHNA, CDR2 SNTAGT. The V and J ends lost 5 bases and 4 bases respectively, with 14 bases between them. The CDR3 nucleotides are TGTGCCAGCAGTCCAGGGACATCCCTCTATGGCTACACCTTC. Its translation is CASSPGTSLYGYTF.

This clone occurred once. In nucleotides, the CDR3 is TGTGCCAGTAGTAGCCTTGGGACCCCGGGCGGCAATCAGCCCCAGCATTTT. It specifies CASSSLGTPGGNQPQHF. The V and J genes are TRBV19 and TRBJ1-5, with D possibly being TRBD1 (5 bases). Germline values: CDR1 LNHDA, CDR2 SQIVND (reference sequence). V gave up 4 bases and J gave up 2 bases, with 18 bases separating them. This CDR3 contains 17 residues.

J is TRBJ2-3 and V is TRBV29-1; D is possibly TRBD2 (5 bases). V was pared by 6 bases and J by 3 bases, with 10 bases between. Germline V gives CDR1 SQVTM, CDR2 ANQGSEA. This CDR3 is 12 amino acids long. CDR3 nucleotides: TGCAGCGTGAGAAGGGAGACAGATACGCAGTATTTT. This translates into CSVRRETDTQYF.

V gene TRBV5-1 combines with J gene TRBJ2-1; D may be TRBD1 or TRBD2 (5 bases each). Per the germline V gene, CDR1 is SGHRS and CDR2 is YFSETQ. This CDR3 spans 14 amino acids. V was cut by 3 bases and J by 4 bases, with 11 bases left in between. This CDR3 reads CASSWGNNYNEQFF. The CDR3 coding sequence is TGCGCCAGCAGCTGGGGGAACAATTACAATGAGCAGTTCTTC. Supplemented by reference TRBV5-1 and TRBJ2-1, the full variable domain reads KAGVTQTPRYLIKTRGQQVTLSCSPISGHRSVSWYQQTPGQGLQFLFEYFSETQRNKGNFPGRFSGRQFSNSRSEMNVSTLELGDSALYLCASSWGNNYNEQFFGPGTRLTVL.

The gene calls are TRBV4-1 and TRBJ2-2, with TRBD2 matching over 7 bases. CDR3 length equals 15 residues. Per germline, CDR1 MGHRA and CDR2 YSYEKL. The V gene end was trimmed by 1 base and the J gene end by 4 bases; junction bases not matched to a gene: 3. This CDR3 is CASSQGRGFTGELFF. The CDR3 DNA reads TGCGCCAGCAGCCAAGGGCGGGGGTTCACCGGGGAGCTGTTTTTT.

This clone was detected once. The chain joins TRBV30 to TRBJ2-3, with 9 bases that match TRBD2. V was clipped by 8 bases and J by 1 base; unmatched bases: 4. The CDR3 runs 13 residues. Germline V CDR1 and CDR2: GTSNPN, SVGIG (reference sequence). CDR3 amino acids: CAGSSGGTDTQYF. As DNA, the CDR3 is TGTGCCGGATCTAGCGGGGGCACAGATACGCAGTATTTT.

V gene TRBV18 combines with J gene TRBJ2-2, with unresolved D. CDR3 length: 15 amino acids. The V gene lost 5 bases and the J gene lost 6 bases, with 16 bases spanning the gap. Germline lookup yields CDR1 KGHSH and CDR2 LQKENI. The chain's CDR3 is CASSGLPGLAGELFF. CDR3 nucleotide sequence: TGTGCCAGCTCAGGCCTACCAGGTTTGGCCGGGGAGCTGTTTTTT.

A word on this clone: The sample carries other DNA sequences with the same CDR3. The V and J genes are TRBV15 and TRBJ1-5; 7 bases are a match to TRBD1. CDR3 length equals 15 residues. J lost 6 bases, V lost 0 bases, and 5 bases had no gene match. From germline, CDR1 is LNHNV and CDR2 YYDKDF (reference sequence). The CDR3 DNA follows: TGTGCCACCAGCAGAGATCGAGGGGGCGGTCAGCCCCAGCATTTT. Amino acid sequence: CATSRDRGGGQPQHF.

Here the CDR3 DNA reads TGTGCCTGGAGGGATCGCGCGGGCGTCTACTCCTACAATGAGCAGTTCTTC. This codes for CAWRDRAGVYSYNEQFF. The J gene is TRBJ2-1, the V gene TRBV30, with TRBD2 as a possible D gene (5 bases). Trimming pared 3 bases from V and 0 bases from J, leaving 18 bases between. Germline-derived CDR1 and CDR2 are GTSNPN and SVGIG (reference sequence). The length of the CDR3 is 17 residues.

The chain couples TRBV7-9 to TRBJ2-5; D may be TRBD1 (6 bases). Trimming shortened V by 5 bases and J by 5 bases, and 18 bases separated the two germline ends. Germline V gives CDR1 SEHNR, CDR2 FQNEAQ (reference sequence). The CDR3 is made up of 15 amino acids. CDR3: CASSDPTQGIETQYF. CDR3 in DNA: TGTGCCAGCAGCGACCCCACACAGGGTATTGAGACCCAGTACTTC.

V gene TRBV19 combines with J gene TRBJ2-1, with D tentatively TRBD1 or TRBD2 (5 bases each). The germline V gene has CDR1 LNHDA and CDR2 SQIVND (reference sequence). There are 15 residues in the CDR3. The CDR3 nucleotides are TGTGCGGTGAGGGGTGGGGCGGGCTCCTACAATGAGCAGTTCTTC. Residues: CAVRGGAGSYNEQFF.

The chain is built from TRBV19 and TRBJ1-1, with D uncertain. Trimming took off 3 bases at V and 3 bases at J, with 8 bases between the two ends. Germline assignment: CDR1 LNHDA and CDR2 SQIVND (reference sequence). CDR3 length equals 13 residues. The CDR3 DNA reads as TGTGCCAGTAGTATTGGGGTCTACACTGAAGCTTTCTTT. Translation gives CASSIGVYTEAFF.

Remarks on this clone: The sample has other DNA sequences that encode this CDR3 too. The V gene is TRBV27, the J gene TRBJ1-1, with TRBD1 as a possible D gene (5 bases). Trimming shortened V by 4 bases and J by 3 bases, and 12 bases separated the two germline ends. The CDR3 runs 14 residues. Germline CDR1 MNHEY, CDR2 SMNVEV (reference sequence). The CDR3 DNA reads as TGTGCCAGCAGTTCCGGGGCGAGGTACACTGAAGCTTTCTTT. This gives the protein CASSSGARYTEAFF.

DNA of the CDR3: TGTGCCAGTAGTATCTCGGACGGGTCAGATCGGCCCCAGCATTTT. The encoded protein is CASSISDGSDRPQHF. This chain uses TRBV19 with TRBJ1-5; D gene uncertain. The germline V gene has CDR1 LNHDA and CDR2 SQIVND (reference sequence). This CDR3 spans 15 amino acids. V was clipped by 3 bases and J by 9 bases, with 18 bases between them.

This clone was detected a few times. The chain joins TRBV30 to TRBJ1-1, with D perhaps matching TRBD1 (6 bases). Germline CDR1 reads GTSNPN; CDR2 reads SVGIG (reference sequence). V was shortened by 7 bases and J by 5 bases, with 8 bases between the two germline ends. This CDR3 is built from 10 residues. This chain's CDR3 is CASGATEAFF. CDR3 nucleotide sequence: TGTGCCTCAGGGGCGACTGAAGCTTTCTTT. The full variable domain, in which reference TRBV30 and TRBJ1-1 provide the parts outside the CDR3, is SQTIHQWPATLVQPVGSPLSLECTVEGTSNPNLYWYRQAAGRGLQLLFYSVGIGQISSEVPQNLSASRPQDRQFILSSKKLLLSDSGFYLCASGATEAFFGQGTRLTVV.

This chain uses TRBV7-8 with TRBJ2-2; the D gene is possibly TRBD1 (6 bases). The CDR3 covers 13 residues. The V end lost 4 bases, the J end lost 5 bases, and 8 bases lay between the germline ends. In germline, CDR1 is SGHVS, CDR2 FQNEAQ. CDR3: CASSSDRTGELFF. The CDR3, as DNA: TGTGCCAGCAGCTCCGACAGGACCGGGGAGCTGTTTTTT.

CDR3 residues: CASSVAEGQPQHF. The CDR3 region has the DNA TGTGCCAGCAGCGTAGCAGAGGGACAGCCCCAGCATTTT. This sequence joins TRBV9 and TRBJ1-5; no reliable D call. V lost 0 bases and J lost 7, with 8 bases in between. Per germline, CDR1 SGDLS and CDR2 YYNGEE. The CDR3 contains 13 residues.

The V call is TRBV5-8, the J call TRBJ2-5, with TRBD2 identical over 13 bases. Unmatched junction bases numbered 9, after V lost 5 bases and J lost 5 bases. There are 16 residues in the CDR3. CDR1 and CDR2 (germline): SGHTS, YDEGEE. This chain's CDR3 is CASSRGLAGVEETQYF. The CDR3 DNA reads TGTGCCAGCAGTCGTGGACTAGCGGGGGTAGAGGAGACCCAGTACTTC.

The chain recombines TRBV9 with TRBJ2-7; D possibly matches TRBD1 or TRBD2 (6 bases each). This CDR3 comprises 14 residues. The V end lost 2 bases, the J end lost 3 bases, and 12 bases lay between the germline ends. CDR1 SGDLS and CDR2 YYNGEE come from the germline V gene. The CDR3 DNA sequence: TGTGCCAGCAGCGTTTCGGAGGGGGGCTACGAGCAGTACTTC. This gives the protein CASSVSEGGYEQYF.